A single sample gave rise to the 10 T cell receptor beta chains below, sequenced in a study of blood T cell repertoires in COVID-19. Sequenced by immunoSEQ multiplex PCR; TCRdb stores in-frame clones only, minus some. The table has 150,000 to 200,000 clones, around three quarters seen once. Sequencing used peripheral blood. Receptors originate from a man aged 55 to 70 with acute or convalescent COVID-19.

The chain uses TRBV10-3 and TRBJ2-2; D is unresolved. The germline V gene has CDR1 ENHRY and CDR2 SYGVKD. Trimming took 4 bases from V and 8 from J, leaving 11 bases between them. The CDR3 is 13 amino acids. The CDR3 nucleotides are TGTGCCATCAGTGGGGCTGAAGTAGGGGAGCTGTTTTTT. Residues: CAISGAEVGELFF.

The chain combines TRBV18 with TRBJ1-2; D is unresolved. The CDR3 has 16 amino acids. Looked up from germline, CDR1 is KGHSH and CDR2 is LQKENI. Trimming pared 0 bases from V and 8 bases from J, leaving 19 bases between. CDR3 in DNA: TGTGCCAGCTCACCACCAGTGATGGCAGGATTAAAGGGCTACACCTTC. Its translation: CASSPPVMAGLKGYTF.

CDR3 bases: TGTGCCAGCAGTCGAGTACTAGCGGTGGGGCCAGATACGCAGTATTTT. Protein: CASSRVLAVGPDTQYF. The chain combines TRBV28 with TRBJ2-3; TRBD2 matches at 8 bases. The CDR3 is 16 amino acids. Germline-derived CDR1 and CDR2 are MDHEN and SYDVKM. Trimming removed 5 bases from V and 4 bases from J; junction bases left unmatched: 11. The full variable domain, completed using reference TRBV28 and TRBJ2-3, is DVKVTQSSRYLVKRTGEKVFLECVQDMDHENMFWYRQDPGLGLRLIYFSYDVKMKEKGDIPEGYSVSREKKERFSLILESASTNQTSMYLCASSRVLAVGPDTQYFGPGTRLTVL.

This clone was detected a few times. V gene TRBV2 combines with J gene TRBJ2-2; the match to TRBD1 covers 8 bases. Germline V gene lookup returns CDR1 SNHLY and CDR2 FYNNEI. The trim removed 6 bases at V and 5 bases at J, leaving 8 bases unmatched. This CDR3 is built from 15 residues. The CDR3 DNA follows: TGTGCCAGCAGCAGGACAGGGATGGGGACCGGGGAGCTGTTTTTT. Residues: CASSRTGMGTGELFF.

This clone appeared a single time. This rearrangement joins TRBV18 to TRBJ1-1, with 8 bases identical to TRBD1. In germline, CDR1 is KGHSH, CDR2 LQKENI. V was clipped by 3 bases and J by 0 bases; unmatched bases: 9. This CDR3 is built from 17 residues. CDR3 protein: CASSPAWDRPMNTEAFF. The CDR3 DNA follows: TGTGCCAGCTCACCGGCCTGGGACAGGCCCATGAACACTGAAGCTTTCTTT.

This chain uses TRBV7-9 with TRBJ2-1; a weak D match, TRBD1 (6 bases). V was trimmed by 1 base and J by 6 bases, leaving 7 bases between them. The CDR3 contains 13 residues. The V gene's germline CDR1 is SEHNR and CDR2 FQNEAQ (reference sequence). The CDR3 loop is CASSLVGGNEQFF. CDR3 nucleotides: TGTGCCAGCAGCTTAGTAGGGGGCAATGAGCAGTTCTTC.

This clone has more than one count but fewer than ten. V is TRBV18 and J is TRBJ1-2, with D hard to call. Per the germline V gene, CDR1 is KGHSH and CDR2 is LQKENI. Trimming cost V 3 bases and J 3 bases, with 11 bases left between them. This CDR3 spans 14 amino acids. The DNA of the CDR3 is TGTGCCAGCTCACCCATATTAAGCGACTATGGCTACACCTTC. It encodes CASSPILSDYGYTF.

Here the CDR3 DNA reads TGTCCAAGCAGCAGGGAAGCGAACACCGGGGAGCTGTTTTTT. This gives the protein CPSSREANTGELFF. The J gene is TRBJ2-2, the V gene TRBV2, with D possibly matching TRBD1 (5 bases). The germline V gene has CDR1 SNHLY and CDR2 FYNNEI. CDR3 length: 14 residues.

This clone was recorded once. This chain uses TRBV6-4 with TRBJ1-6, with TRBD1 matching 7 bases. The CDR3 spans 16 residues. J was trimmed by 7 bases and V by 7 bases; bases with no gene match: 13. Germline-derived CDR1 and CDR2 are MRHNA and SNTAGT. The chain's CDR3 is CASIACPGQRNSPLHF. CDR3 in DNA: TGTGCCAGCATTGCGTGCCCGGGACAGAGGAATTCACCCCTCCACTTT.

Remarks on this clone: No DNA is shown, since the ends of the CDR3 on it are uncertain; the CDR3 is the one TCRdb lists. CDR3 region: CASSFGSGAKNIQYF. V is TRBV27 and J is TRBJ2-4; the D call in the table, TRBD1, was not verified against the DNA. The length of the CDR3 is 15 amino acids, counting both ends. Looked up from germline, CDR1 is MNHEY and CDR2 is SMNVEV (reference sequence).